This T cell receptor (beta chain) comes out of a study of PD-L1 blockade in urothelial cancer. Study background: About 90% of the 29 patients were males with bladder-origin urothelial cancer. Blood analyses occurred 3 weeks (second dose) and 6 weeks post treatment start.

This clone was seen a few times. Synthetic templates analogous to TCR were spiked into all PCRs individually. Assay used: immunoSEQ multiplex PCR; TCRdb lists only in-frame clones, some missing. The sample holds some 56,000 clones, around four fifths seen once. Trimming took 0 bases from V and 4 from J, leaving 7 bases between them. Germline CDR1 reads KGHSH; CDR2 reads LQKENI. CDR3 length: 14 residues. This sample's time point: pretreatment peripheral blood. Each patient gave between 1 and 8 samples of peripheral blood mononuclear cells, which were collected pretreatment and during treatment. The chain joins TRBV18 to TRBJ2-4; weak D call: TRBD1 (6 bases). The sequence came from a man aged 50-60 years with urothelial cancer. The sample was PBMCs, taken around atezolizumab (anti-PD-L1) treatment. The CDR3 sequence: CASSPPGHKNIQYF. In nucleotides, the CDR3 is TGTGCCAGCTCACCACCGGGACATAAAAACATTCAGTACTTC.